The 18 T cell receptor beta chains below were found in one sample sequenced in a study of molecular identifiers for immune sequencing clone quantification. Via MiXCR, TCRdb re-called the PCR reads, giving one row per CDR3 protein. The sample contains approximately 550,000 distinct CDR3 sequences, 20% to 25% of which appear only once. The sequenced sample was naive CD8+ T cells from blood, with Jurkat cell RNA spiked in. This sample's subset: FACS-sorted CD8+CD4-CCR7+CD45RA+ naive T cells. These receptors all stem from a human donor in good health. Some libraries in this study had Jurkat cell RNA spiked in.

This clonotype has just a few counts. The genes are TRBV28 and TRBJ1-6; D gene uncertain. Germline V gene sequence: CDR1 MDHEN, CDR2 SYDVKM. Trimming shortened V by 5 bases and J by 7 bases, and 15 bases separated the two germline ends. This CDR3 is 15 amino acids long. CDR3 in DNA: TGTGCCAGCAGTCTCCCCCGAGGGCGGAATTCACCCCTCCACTTT. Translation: CASSLPRGRNSPLHF.

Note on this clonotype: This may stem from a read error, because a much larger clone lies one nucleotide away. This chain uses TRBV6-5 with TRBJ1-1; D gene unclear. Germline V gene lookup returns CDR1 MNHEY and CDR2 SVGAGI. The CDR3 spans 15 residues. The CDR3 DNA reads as TGTGCCAGCAGTTTAGATGTTGTCGGTTACACTGAAGCTTCCTTT. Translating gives CASSLDVVGYTEASF.

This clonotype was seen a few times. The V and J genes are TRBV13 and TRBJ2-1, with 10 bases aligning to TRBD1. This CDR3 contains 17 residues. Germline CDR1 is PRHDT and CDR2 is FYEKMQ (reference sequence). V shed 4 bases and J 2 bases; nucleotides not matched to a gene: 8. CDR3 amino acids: CASSSLSGTGAYNEQFF. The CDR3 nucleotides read TGTGCCAGCAGCTCCCTCTCGGGGACAGGGGCCTACAATGAGCAGTTCTTC.

The CDR3: CASSYSKGAMVEKLFF. For the CDR3, the DNA is TGTGCCAGCAGTTACTCGAAAGGGGCTATGGTTGAAAAACTGTTTTTT. The chain links TRBV6-5 to TRBJ1-4; D might be TRBD1 (5 bases). CDR1 and CDR2 (germline): MNHEY, SVGAGI. CDR3 length equals 16 residues. Trimming stripped 0 bases from V and 7 bases from J, with 15 bases between.

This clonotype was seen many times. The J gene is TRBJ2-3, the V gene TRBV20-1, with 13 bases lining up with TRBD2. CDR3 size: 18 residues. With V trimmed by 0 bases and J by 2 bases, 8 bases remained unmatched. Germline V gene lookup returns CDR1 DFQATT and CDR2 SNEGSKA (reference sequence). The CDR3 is CSARDPLAGGPHTDTQYF. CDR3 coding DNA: TGCAGTGCTAGAGATCCACTAGCGGGGGGGCCCCACACAGATACGCAGTATTTT.

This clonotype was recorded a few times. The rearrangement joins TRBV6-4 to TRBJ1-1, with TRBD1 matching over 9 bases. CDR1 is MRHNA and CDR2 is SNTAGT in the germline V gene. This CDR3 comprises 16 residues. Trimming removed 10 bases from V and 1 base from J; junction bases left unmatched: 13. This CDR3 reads CAIGGQGKLENTEAFF. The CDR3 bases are TGTGCCATCGGAGGACAGGGGAAACTTGAGAACACTGAAGCTTTCTTT.

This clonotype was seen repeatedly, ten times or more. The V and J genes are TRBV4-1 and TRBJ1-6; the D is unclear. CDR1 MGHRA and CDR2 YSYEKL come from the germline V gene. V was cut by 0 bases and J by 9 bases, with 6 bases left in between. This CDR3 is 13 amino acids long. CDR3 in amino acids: CASSQDLSSPLHF. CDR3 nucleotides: TGCGCCAGCAGCCAAGATTTAAGTTCACCCCTCCACTTT.

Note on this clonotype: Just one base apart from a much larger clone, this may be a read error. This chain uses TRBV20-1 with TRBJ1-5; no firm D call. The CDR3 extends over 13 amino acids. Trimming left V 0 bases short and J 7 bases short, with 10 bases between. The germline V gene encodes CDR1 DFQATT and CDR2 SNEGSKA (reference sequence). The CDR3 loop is CSARDLPGQPQHF. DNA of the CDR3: TGCAGTGCTAGAGATCTACCTGGCCAGCCCCAGCATTTT.

Written as DNA, the CDR3 is TGTGCCAGCAGCTTATGGGGCTTACAAGAGACCCAGTACTTC. Translated: CASSLWGLQETQYF. The rearrangement links TRBV7-2 to TRBJ2-5, with D perhaps TRBD1 (5 bases). Trimming left V 2 bases short and J 2 bases short, with 9 bases between. Germline CDR1 reads SGHTA; CDR2 reads FQGNSA. The CDR3 is 14 amino acids. The full variable domain, completed using reference TRBV7-2 and TRBJ2-5, is GAGVSQSPSNKVTEKGKDVELRCDPISGHTALYWYRQSLGQGLEFLIYFQGNSAPDKSGLPSDRFSAERTGGSVSTLTIQRTQQEDSAVYLCASSLWGLQETQYFGPGTRLLVL.

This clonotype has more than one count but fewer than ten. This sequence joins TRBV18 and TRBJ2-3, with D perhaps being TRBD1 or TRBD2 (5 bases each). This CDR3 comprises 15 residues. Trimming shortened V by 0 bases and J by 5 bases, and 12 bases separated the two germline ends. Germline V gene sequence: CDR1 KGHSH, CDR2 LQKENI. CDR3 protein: CASSPPFQGVDTQYF. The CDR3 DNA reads TGTGCCAGCTCACCACCATTTCAGGGAGTAGATACGCAGTATTTT.

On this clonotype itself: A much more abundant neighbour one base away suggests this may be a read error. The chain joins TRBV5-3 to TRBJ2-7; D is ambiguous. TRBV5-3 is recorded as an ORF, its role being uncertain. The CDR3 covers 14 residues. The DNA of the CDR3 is TGTGCCAGCAGCTTTGCGATGGGGTACTACGAGCAGTACTTC. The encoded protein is CASSFAMGYYEQYF.

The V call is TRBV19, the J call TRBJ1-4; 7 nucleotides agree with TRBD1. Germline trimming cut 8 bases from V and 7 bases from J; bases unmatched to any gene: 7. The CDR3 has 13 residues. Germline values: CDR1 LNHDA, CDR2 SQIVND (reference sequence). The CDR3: CASWTGTVEKLFF. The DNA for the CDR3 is TGTGCCAGTTGGACAGGAACGGTTGAAAAACTGTTTTTT.

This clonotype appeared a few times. The CDR3 nucleotides are TGTGCCAGCAGCGCGCCGGGACAGGGATTTTCACCCCTCCACTTT. It yields the protein CASSAPGQGFSPLHF. This chain joins TRBV9 and TRBJ1-6; TRBD1 aligns across 9 bases. CDR3 length: 15 residues. Germline V CDR1 and CDR2: SGDLS, YYNGEE. Trimming removed 3 bases from V and 9 bases from J; junction bases left unmatched: 7. The full variable domain, its missing parts supplied by reference TRBV9 and TRBJ1-6, is DSGVTQTPKHLITATGQRVTLRCSPRSGDLSVYWYQQSLDQGLQFLIQYYNGEERAKGNILERFSAQQFPDLHSELNLSSLELGDSALYFCASSAPGQGFSPLHFGNGTRLTVT.

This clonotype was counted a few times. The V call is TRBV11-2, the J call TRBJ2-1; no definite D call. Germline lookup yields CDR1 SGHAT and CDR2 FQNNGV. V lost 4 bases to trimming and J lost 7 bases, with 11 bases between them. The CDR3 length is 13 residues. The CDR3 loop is CASSSPFVNEQFF. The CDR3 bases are TGTGCCAGCAGCTCCCCTTTCGTGAATGAGCAGTTCTTC.

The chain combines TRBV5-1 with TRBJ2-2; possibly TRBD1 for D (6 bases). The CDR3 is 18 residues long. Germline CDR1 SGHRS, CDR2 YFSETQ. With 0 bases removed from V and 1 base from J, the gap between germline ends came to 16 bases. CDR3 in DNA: TGCGCCAGCAGCTTGGTGCCAGGGGAAGTAGTGAACACCGGGGAGCTGTTTTTT. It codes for CASSLVPGEVVNTGELFF.

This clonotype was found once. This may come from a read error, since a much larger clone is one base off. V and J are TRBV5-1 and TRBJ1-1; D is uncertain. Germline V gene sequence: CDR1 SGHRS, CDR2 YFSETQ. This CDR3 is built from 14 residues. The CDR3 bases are TGCGCCAGCAGCAATGTCCCAGTGAACACTGAAACTTTCTTT. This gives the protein CASSNVPVNTETFF.

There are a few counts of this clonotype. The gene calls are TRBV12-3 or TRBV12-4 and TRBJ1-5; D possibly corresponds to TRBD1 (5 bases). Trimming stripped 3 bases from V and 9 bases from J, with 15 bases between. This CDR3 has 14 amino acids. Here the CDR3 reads CASSFGTLGSPQHF. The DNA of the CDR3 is TGTGCCAGCAGTTTTGGGACCCTGGGATCGCCCCAGCATTTT.

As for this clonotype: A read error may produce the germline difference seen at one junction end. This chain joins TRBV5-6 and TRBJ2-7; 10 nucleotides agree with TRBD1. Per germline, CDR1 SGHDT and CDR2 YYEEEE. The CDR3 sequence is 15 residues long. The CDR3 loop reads CASSFWDRGTYGQHF. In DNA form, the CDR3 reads TGTGCCAGCAGCTTTTGGGACAGGGGCACCTACGGGCAGCACTTC.